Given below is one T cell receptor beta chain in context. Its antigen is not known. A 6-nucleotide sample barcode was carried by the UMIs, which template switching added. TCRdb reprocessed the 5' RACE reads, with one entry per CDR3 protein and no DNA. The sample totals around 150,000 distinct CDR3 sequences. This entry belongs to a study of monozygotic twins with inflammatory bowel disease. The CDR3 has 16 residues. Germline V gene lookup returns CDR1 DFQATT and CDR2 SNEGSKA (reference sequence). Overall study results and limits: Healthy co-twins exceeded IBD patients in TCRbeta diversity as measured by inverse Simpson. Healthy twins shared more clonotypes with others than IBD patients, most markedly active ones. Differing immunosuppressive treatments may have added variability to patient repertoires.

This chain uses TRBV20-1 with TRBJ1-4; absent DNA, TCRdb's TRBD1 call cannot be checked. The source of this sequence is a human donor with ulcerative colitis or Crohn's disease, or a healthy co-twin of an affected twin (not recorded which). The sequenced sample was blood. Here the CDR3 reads CSADGAGPATNEKLFF.